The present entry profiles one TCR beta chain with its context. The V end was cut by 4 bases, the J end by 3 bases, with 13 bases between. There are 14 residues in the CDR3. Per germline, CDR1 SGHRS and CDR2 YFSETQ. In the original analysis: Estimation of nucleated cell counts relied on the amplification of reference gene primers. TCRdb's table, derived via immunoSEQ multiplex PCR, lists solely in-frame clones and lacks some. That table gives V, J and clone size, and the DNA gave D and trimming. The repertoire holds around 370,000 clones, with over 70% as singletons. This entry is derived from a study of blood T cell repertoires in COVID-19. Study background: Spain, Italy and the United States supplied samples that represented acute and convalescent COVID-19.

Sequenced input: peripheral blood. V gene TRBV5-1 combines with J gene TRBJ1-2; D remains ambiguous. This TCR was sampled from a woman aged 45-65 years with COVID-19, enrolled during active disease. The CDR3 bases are TGCGCCAGCAGCCTTGGGGAGGGTTACTATGGCTACACCTTC. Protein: CASSLGEGYYGYTF.